These 2 T cell receptor beta chains originate from one sample sequenced in a study of cytomegalovirus exposure and HLA in healthy donors. The PCR had 60 Vbeta and 13 Jbeta primers. The table came from immunoSEQ multiplex PCR; TCRdb's copy has only in-frame clones and leaves some out. Its listing shows approximately 150,000 clones. The sample taken for sequencing was PBMCs. The receptors come from a young woman in good health and CMV-seronegative.

The gene calls are TRBV4-1 and TRBJ2-5, with D maybe TRBD1 (5 bases). The J call may not be correct, given that the DNA end is closer to TRBJ2-7. The germline CDR1 and CDR2 sequences are MGHRA and YSYEKL. The CDR3 runs to 14 residues. The DNA of the CDR3 is TGCGCCAGCAGCCAAAGACAGAAATCCTACGAGCAGTACTTC. Translating gives CASSQRQKSYEQYF.

The chain uses TRBV25-1 and TRBJ1-5; no reliable D call. V shed 3 bases and J shed 3 bases, with 9 bases lying between them. Germline CDR1 MGHDK, CDR2 SYGVNS. The length of the CDR3 is 14 residues. The DNA for the CDR3 is TGTGCCAGCAGTGAGGGAGTCCACAATCAGCCCCAGCATTTT. It is translated as CASSEGVHNQPQHF.